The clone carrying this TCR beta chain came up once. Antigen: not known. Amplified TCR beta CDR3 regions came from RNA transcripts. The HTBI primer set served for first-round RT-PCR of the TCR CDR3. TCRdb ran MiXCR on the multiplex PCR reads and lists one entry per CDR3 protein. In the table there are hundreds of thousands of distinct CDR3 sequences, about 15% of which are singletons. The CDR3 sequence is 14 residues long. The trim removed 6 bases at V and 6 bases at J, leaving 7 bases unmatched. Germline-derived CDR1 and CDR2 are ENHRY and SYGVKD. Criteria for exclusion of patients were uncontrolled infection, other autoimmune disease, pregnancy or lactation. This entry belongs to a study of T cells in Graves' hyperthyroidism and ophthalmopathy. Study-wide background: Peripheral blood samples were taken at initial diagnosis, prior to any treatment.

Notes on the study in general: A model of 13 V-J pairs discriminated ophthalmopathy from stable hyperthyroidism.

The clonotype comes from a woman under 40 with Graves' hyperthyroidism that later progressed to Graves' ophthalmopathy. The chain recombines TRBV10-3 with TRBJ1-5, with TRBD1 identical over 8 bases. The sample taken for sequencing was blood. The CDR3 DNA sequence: TGTGCCATCAGCGCATCAGGGGGCTCTCAGCCCCAGCATTTT. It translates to CAISASGGSQPQHF.